The 14 T cell receptor beta chains reported below all come from one sample, sequenced in a study of blood T cells in healthy people across ages. Primed by a sample-barcoded 5' primer and a J-beta primer mix, a second PCR proceeded for 7 to 11 cycles. From the 5' RACE reads, TCRdb called clonotypes with MiXCR, one entry per CDR3 protein. The table records approximately 810,000 distinct CDR3 sequences, under 40% of them present only once. The sequenced sample consisted of blood. These receptors came from a man aged 18 to 29 in good health.

This clonotype was found many times. This sequence joins TRBV5-1 and TRBJ2-5; TRBD2 matches 9 bases. Germline lookup yields CDR1 SGHRS and CDR2 YFSETQ. Unmatched junction bases numbered 2, after V lost 0 bases and J lost 2 bases. The CDR3 has 15 amino acids. The CDR3 loop is CASSLAGLAQETQYF. The CDR3 DNA reads as TGCGCCAGCAGCTTGGCCGGACTAGCGCAAGAGACCCAGTACTTC.

The gene calls are TRBV20-1 and TRBJ2-7; 12 nucleotides agree with TRBD1. V lost 3 bases and J lost 5; bases outside the gene matches: 5. CDR3 size: 14 residues. Germline V gene lookup returns CDR1 DFQATT and CDR2 SNEGSKA (reference sequence). CDR3 nucleotides: TGCAGTGCTAGCCTAGGGACAGGGGGCGACGAGCAGTACTTC. Amino acid sequence: CSASLGTGGDEQYF.

This clonotype was counted between two and nine times. The chain employs TRBV5-6 and TRBJ2-7; perhaps D is TRBD1 or TRBD2 (5 bases each). Germline CDR1 SGHDT, CDR2 YYEEEE. This CDR3 has 12 amino acids. Trimming took 4 bases from V and 6 from J, leaving 11 bases between them. This chain's CDR3 is CASSPSGSEQYF. In nucleotides, the CDR3 is TGTGCCAGCAGCCCCTCAGGGAGCGAGCAGTACTTC. Using reference TRBV5-6 and TRBJ2-7 for the parts outside the CDR3, the full variable domain is DAGVTQSPTHLIKTRGQQVTLRCSPKSGHDTVSWYQQALGQGPQFIFQYYEEEERQRGNFPDRFSGHQFPNYSSELNVNALLLGDSALYLCASSPSGSEQYFGPGTRLTVT.

This clonotype was seen a handful of times. V usage is TRBV3-1 and J usage is TRBJ1-1; TRBD1 might be the D (5 bases). The CDR3 spans 16 residues. Germline CDR1 LGHDT, CDR2 YNNKEL (reference sequence). V was trimmed by 0 bases and J by 4 bases, leaving 15 bases between them. The CDR3 DNA sequence: TGTGCCAGCAGCCAAGATATAACAGGCCAGGGCACTGAAGCTTTCTTT. Its translation is CASSQDITGQGTEAFF.

This sequence joins TRBV15 and TRBJ2-3, with 7 positions matching TRBD2. Germline CDR1 reads LNHNV; CDR2 reads YYDKDF (reference sequence). V trimming: 0 bases; J trimming: 2 bases; junction bases outside the gene matches: 2. The CDR3 is 15 amino acids. The CDR3 nucleotides are TGTGCCACCAGCAGAGATGGGGGGGACACAGATACGCAGTATTTT. Its protein is CATSRDGGDTDTQYF.

This clonotype has at least ten counts. The chain has TRBV15 and TRBJ2-5; 7 bases map to TRBD1. V was pared by 5 bases and J by 2 bases, with 5 bases of the junction left unmatched. This CDR3 has 14 residues. Germline V CDR1 and CDR2: LNHNV, YYDKDF (reference sequence). The CDR3 is CATSWDSYQETQYF. In DNA, the CDR3 is TGTGCCACCAGCTGGGACAGCTATCAAGAGACCCAGTACTTC.

This clonotype was recorded a few times. The chain links TRBV2 to TRBJ1-1; D unclear. The V end was cut by 4 bases, the J end by 5 bases, with 14 bases between. The CDR3 covers 14 residues. CDR1 and CDR2 from the germline V gene are SNHLY and FYNNEI. In DNA, the CDR3 is TGTGCCAGCAGTGTAGACCCGGGCAGGACTGAAGCTTTCTTT. Translating it yields CASSVDPGRTEAFF.

The rearrangement uses TRBV5-1 and TRBJ1-4; D unclear. Trimming shortened V by 3 bases and J by 4 bases, and 10 bases separated the two germline ends. Germline loops: CDR1 SGHRS, CDR2 YFSETQ. The CDR3 contains 14 residues. The CDR3 nucleotides are TGCGCCAGCAGCTCCAAACCCAGTAATGAAAAACTGTTTTTT. As protein: CASSSKPSNEKLFF.

The gene calls are TRBV12-3 or TRBV12-4 and TRBJ1-4; 7 positions agree with TRBD1. This CDR3 spans 15 amino acids. V was clipped by 7 bases and J by 5 bases; unmatched bases: 10. The DNA for the CDR3 is TGTGCCAGCACCATTTCCTCACAGGGGAATGAAAAACTGTTTTTT. Translated: CASTISSQGNEKLFF.

The chain links TRBV7-6 to TRBJ2-7; the match to TRBD2 covers 10 bases. The germline CDR1 and CDR2 sequences are SGHVS and FNYEAQ. The CDR3 is 16 residues long. After removal of 2 bases from V and 5 bases from J, the junction contained 9 bases not matched to a gene. The CDR3 DNA reads as TGTGCCAGCAGCTTATTTGAACTAGCGGGAAGCGACGAGCAGTACTTC. Amino acids: CASSLFELAGSDEQYF.

A word on this clonotype: A read error may be the cause here, since a much bigger clone is one base away. The genes are TRBV12-3 or TRBV12-4 and TRBJ1-1, with D possibly being TRBD1 (6 bases). V lost 5 bases, J lost 3 bases, and 13 bases lay in between. This CDR3 spans 14 amino acids. The CDR3 coding sequence is TGTGCCAGCAGTCGGACAGCTATGGACACTGAAGCTTTCTTT. It codes for CASSRTAMDTEAFF.

V and J are TRBV7-9 and TRBJ1-1; D unresolved. The germline V and J ends were trimmed by 5 bases and 8 bases, with 12 bases remaining between them. The CDR3 is 12 amino acids. CDR1 is SEHNR and CDR2 is FQNEAQ in the germline V gene (reference sequence). CDR3 residues: CASSHMRTEAFF. The CDR3 nucleotides read TGTGCCAGCAGCCACATGAGAACCGAAGCTTTCTTT.

This clonotype has just a few counts. The CDR3 sequence is CASSAGHWNTEAFF. The CDR3 DNA follows: TGTGCCAGCAGCGCCGGACACTGGAACACTGAAGCTTTCTTT. The J gene is TRBJ1-1, the V gene TRBV7-6, with D perhaps matching TRBD1 (5 bases). The CDR3 totals 14 residues. Germline loops: CDR1 SGHVS, CDR2 FNYEAQ. The V end was cut by 5 bases, the J end by 1 base, with 11 bases between.

This clonotype was recorded many times. CDR3 coding DNA: TGTGCCACCAGCAGAGTAACAGGGCTCGGTGAGCAGTTCTTC. Translated: CATSRVTGLGEQFF. The rearrangement uses TRBV15 and TRBJ2-1; possibly TRBD1 for D (6 bases). The CDR3 is 14 residues long. V shed 1 base and J shed 9 bases, with 13 bases lying between them. Germline CDR1 and CDR2: LNHNV and YYDKDF (reference sequence). The variable domain in full, with the rest retrieved from reference TRBV15 and TRBJ2-1, is DAMVIQNPRYQVTQFGKPVTLSCSQTLNHNVMYWYQQKSSQAPKLLFHYYDKDFNNEADTPDNFQSRRPNTSFCFLDIRSPGLGDTAMYLCATSRVTGLGEQFFGPGTRLTVL.